This T cell receptor (beta chain) was identified during a study of control samples from healthy donors and cancer patients. The table came from immunoSEQ multiplex PCR; TCRdb's copy has only in-frame clones and leaves some out. The data hold about 130,000 clones, with approximately 92% observed a single time. This CDR3 has 13 amino acids. CDR1 is GTSNPN, CDR2 SVGIG, per germline (reference sequence). V was clipped by 7 bases and J by 4 bases, with 17 bases between them. The clonotype was recovered from a young man in good health. The material sequenced was blood. This chain uses TRBV30 with TRBJ2-7; a weak D match, TRBD2 (6 bases). The CDR3 DNA follows: TGTGCCTTCACAGGACCGGGGGAATACGAGCAGTACTTC. The encoded protein is CAFTGPGEYEQYF.